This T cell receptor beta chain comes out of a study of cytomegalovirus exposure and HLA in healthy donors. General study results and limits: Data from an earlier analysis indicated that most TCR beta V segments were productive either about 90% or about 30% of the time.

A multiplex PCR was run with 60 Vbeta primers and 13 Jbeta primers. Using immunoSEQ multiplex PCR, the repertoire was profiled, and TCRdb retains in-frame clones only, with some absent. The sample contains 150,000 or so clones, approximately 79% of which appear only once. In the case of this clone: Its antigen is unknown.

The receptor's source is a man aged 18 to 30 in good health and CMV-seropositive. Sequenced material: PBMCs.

The CDR3 is CASSRGGTGGYTF. DNA for the CDR3: TGTGCCAGCAGTAGGGGAGGGACAGGCGGCTACACCTTC. The chain recombines TRBV6-6 with TRBJ1-2; 8 positions agree with TRBD1. The V segment lost 5 bases and the J segment 8 bases; nucleotides outside the gene matches: 7. CDR3 length: 13 amino acids. The germline V gene encodes CDR1 MNHNY and CDR2 SVGAGI (reference sequence).